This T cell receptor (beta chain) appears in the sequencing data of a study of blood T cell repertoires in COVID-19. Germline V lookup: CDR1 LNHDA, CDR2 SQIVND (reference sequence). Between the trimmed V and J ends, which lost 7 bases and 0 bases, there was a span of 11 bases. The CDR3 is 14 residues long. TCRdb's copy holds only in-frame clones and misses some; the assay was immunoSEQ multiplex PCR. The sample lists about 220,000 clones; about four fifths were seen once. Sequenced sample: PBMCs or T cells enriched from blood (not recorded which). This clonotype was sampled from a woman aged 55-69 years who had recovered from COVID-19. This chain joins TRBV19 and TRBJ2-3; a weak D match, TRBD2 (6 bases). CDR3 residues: CASNAGSSTDTQYF. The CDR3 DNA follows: TGTGCCAGTAACGCGGGATCTAGCACAGATACGCAGTATTTT.